This passage covers 15 T cell receptor beta chains from one sample sequenced in a study of neurological immune-mediated disorders. TCRdb re-called the 5' RACE reads through MiXCR, storing one row per CDR3 protein. The data contain roughly 65,000 distinct CDR3 sequences, roughly 4.9% of them singletons. Source material: PBMCs. Receptors were obtained from a human donor with multiple sclerosis. The donor label of this sample is uncertain.

This clonotype came up many times. The rearrangement joins TRBV20-1 to TRBJ2-7; TRBD1 matches 8 bases. Germline assignment: CDR1 DFQATT and CDR2 SNEGSKA (reference sequence). The CDR3 has 13 amino acids. Trimming cost V 4 bases and J 3 bases; bases outside gene matches: 5. Here the CDR3 DNA reads TGCAGTGCTACGGACAGGGTTAACTACGAGCAGTACTTC. Its translation is CSATDRVNYEQYF.

This clonotype was observed at least ten times. This chain uses TRBV29-1 with TRBJ2-1; D not resolved. Trimming removed 8 bases from V and 5 bases from J, with 13 bases in between. The CDR3 has 12 amino acids. Germline-derived CDR1 and CDR2 are SQVTM and ANQGSEA. The CDR3 region has the DNA TGCAGCCCTCGGGCAGAGAACAATGAGCAGTTCTTC. Its translation: CSPRAENNEQFF.

Ten or more counts support this clonotype. This chain links TRBV5-1 with TRBJ2-3; 7 nucleotides align to TRBD2. With 5 bases clipped from V and 3 bases from J, the junction kept 9 bases outside the gene matches. Germline CDR1 SGHRS, CDR2 YFSETQ. The length of the CDR3 is 15 residues. The CDR3 region has the DNA TGCGCCAGCAGGGGGAGGGACGGTCGAACAGATACGCAGTATTTT. As protein: CASRGRDGRTDTQYF.

This clonotype was observed at least ten times. Here the CDR3 reads CSAPSGGSDGDEQFF. The DNA for the CDR3 is TGCAGTGCTCCTTCGGGGGGTAGCGACGGGGATGAGCAGTTCTTC. The V gene is TRBV20-1, the J gene TRBJ2-1, with TRBD2 identical over 7 bases. The V gene end was trimmed by 5 bases and the J gene end by 8 bases; junction bases not matched to a gene: 15. Germline loops: CDR1 DFQATT, CDR2 SNEGSKA (reference sequence). The CDR3 is made up of 15 amino acids.

This chain uses TRBV5-1 with TRBJ1-3; D ambiguous. This CDR3 has 16 residues. Germline assignment: CDR1 SGHRS and CDR2 YFSETQ. V was clipped by 4 bases and J by 2 bases, with 16 bases between them. The CDR3 nucleotides read TGCGCCAGCAGCCCCGGCGGCAGGTGGACTGGAAACACCATATATTTT. This encodes CASSPGGRWTGNTIYF. The full variable domain, completed using reference TRBV5-1 and TRBJ1-3, is KAGVTQTPRYLIKTRGQQVTLSCSPISGHRSVSWYQQTPGQGLQFLFEYFSETQRNKGNFPGRFSGRQFSNSRSEMNVSTLELGDSALYLCASSPGGRWTGNTIYFGEGSWLTVV.

Only a few counts were recorded for this clonotype. This sequence joins TRBV5-1 and TRBJ2-3; 7 nucleotides agree with TRBD1. J gave up 4 bases and V 4 bases, and 9 bases lay outside the gene matches. Per the germline V gene, CDR1 is SGHRS and CDR2 is YFSETQ. This CDR3 region has 15 residues. The CDR3 spells CASSVDRVLADTQYF. In DNA form, the CDR3 reads TGCGCCAGCAGCGTCGACAGGGTGCTCGCAGATACGCAGTATTTT.

In this sample, this clonotype turned up many times. The rearrangement links TRBV20-1 to TRBJ2-3; a possible D gene is TRBD2 (6 bases). Germline loops: CDR1 DFQATT, CDR2 SNEGSKA (reference sequence). V lost 5 bases to trimming and J lost 1 base, with 10 bases between them. The CDR3 is 13 amino acids. The CDR3 DNA reads as TGCAGTGCTGGGGACTCCCGCACAGATACGCAGTATTTT. This translates into CSAGDSRTDTQYF.

This clonotype was seen at least ten times. The rearrangement links TRBV5-1 to TRBJ2-1; perhaps D is TRBD1 or TRBD2 (5 bases each). Germline lookup yields CDR1 SGHRS and CDR2 YFSETQ. The CDR3 consists of 15 residues. The V end was cut by 0 bases, the J end by 5 bases, with 12 bases between. For the CDR3, the DNA is TGCGCCAGCAGCTTGGAGTTGGGACGGCACAATGAGCAGTTCTTC. Amino acid sequence: CASSLELGRHNEQFF.

This clonotype occurred many times. The chain recombines TRBV12-3 or TRBV12-4 with TRBJ2-2, with 8 bases aligning to TRBD2. The CDR3 is 13 residues long. Trimming removed 5 bases from V and 7 bases from J; junction bases left unmatched: 3. The CDR3 reads CASSVGGGGELFF. DNA of the CDR3: TGTGCCAGCAGTGTCGGGGGGGGCGGGGAGCTGTTTTTT.

This clonotype was counted many times. This chain connects TRBV3-1 to TRBJ2-1; D is uncertain. Trimming took off 0 bases at V and 6 bases at J, with 9 bases between the two ends. The V gene's germline CDR1 is LGHDT and CDR2 YNNKEL (reference sequence). The CDR3 runs 14 residues. The CDR3 sequence is CASSQDHESNEQFF. Here the CDR3 DNA reads TGTGCCAGCAGCCAAGATCATGAATCCAATGAGCAGTTCTTC.

This clonotype was seen ten or more times. The chain is built from TRBV28 and TRBJ2-7; D is ambiguous. The CDR3 sequence is 18 residues long. The germline V gene encodes CDR1 MDHEN and CDR2 SYDVKM. V shed 2 bases and J shed 0 bases, with 20 bases lying between them. CDR3 region: CASSLIPRSEPSSYEQYF. The CDR3 DNA sequence: TGTGCCAGCAGTTTAATTCCTAGAAGCGAGCCCAGCTCCTACGAGCAGTACTTC.

At least ten counts were recorded for this clonotype. J is TRBJ2-7 and V is TRBV7-6; possibly TRBD1 for D (5 bases). From germline, CDR1 is SGHVS and CDR2 FNYEAQ. V was cut by 10 bases and J by 3 bases, with 16 bases left in between. CDR3 length: 13 residues. The CDR3 protein is CATSLNQGYEQYF. As DNA, the CDR3 is TGTGCCACCTCTCTAAACCAGGGCTACGAGCAGTACTTC.

This clonotype was picked up many times. V and J are TRBV7-2 and TRBJ2-5; D perhaps matches TRBD2 (6 bases). Per the germline V gene, CDR1 is SGHTA and CDR2 is FQGNSA. V lost 1 base, J lost 5 bases, and 14 bases lay in between. The CDR3 has 15 residues. The CDR3 DNA follows: TGTGCCAGCAGCTTAGTTAGAGGGACTTGGGAGACCCAGTACTTC. As protein: CASSLVRGTWETQYF.

This clonotype was observed at least ten times. This chain connects TRBV12-3 or TRBV12-4 to TRBJ1-3; possible D gene TRBD1, 5 bases. V lost 3 bases and J lost 7, with 13 bases in between. The CDR3 is 14 amino acids. DNA for the CDR3: TGTGCCAGCAGTTTTAGTTGGGAGGGGAACACCATATATTTT. Translated: CASSFSWEGNTIYF.

This clonotype was detected ten times or more. The chain has TRBV5-1 and TRBJ2-3; D may match TRBD1 or TRBD2 (5 bases each). In germline, CDR1 is SGHRS, CDR2 YFSETQ. This CDR3 is 14 amino acids long. V gave up 5 bases and J gave up 1 base, with 11 bases separating them. The CDR3 loop is CASSDRAGTDTQYF. The CDR3 DNA sequence: TGCGCCAGCAGTGACAGAGCGGGCACAGATACGCAGTATTTT.